The next 31 T cell receptor beta chains were all read from a single sample in a study of T cell repertoires in aging, cancer and after chemotherapy. Peripheral blood genomic DNA, not sorted cells or RNA, was the template. Multiplex touch-down PCR with TRB-A/B primers amplified rearranged V-D-J TRB sequences. In TCRdb, the multiplex PCR reads were re-called with MiXCR into one record per CDR3 protein. This table holds about 13,000 distinct CDR3 sequences, around 23% found once. Sequenced: blood. These receptors came from a human donor in good health.

By share of the sample, this clonotype is medium-sized. This chain joins TRBV20-1 and TRBJ2-7, with D maybe TRBD2 (5 bases). This CDR3 comprises 11 residues. V lost 4 bases and J 1 base, leaving 5 bases between the germline ends. Germline V gene data show CDR1 as DFQATT and CDR2 as SNEGSKA (reference sequence). This CDR3 is CSAKRSYEQYF. The CDR3 DNA reads as TGCAGTGCTAAGCGGTCCTACGAGCAGTACTTC.

The chain employs TRBV7-3 and TRBJ1-2; tentative D call: TRBD1 (6 bases). The CDR3 is 13 residues long. Germline V gene lookup returns CDR1 SGHTA and CDR2 FQGTGA. Trimming removed 5 bases from V and 8 bases from J, with 15 bases in between. CDR3 DNA sequence: TGTGCCAGCAGCCAGAACACAGGGTCCGGCTACACCTTC. It specifies CASSQNTGSGYTF.

The chain is built from TRBV4-2 and TRBJ1-6; D is possibly TRBD1 (5 bases). Germline CDR1 and CDR2: LGHNA and YNFKEQ. Trimming took off 0 bases at V and 3 bases at J, with 6 bases between the two ends. The CDR3 extends over 15 amino acids. CDR3 loop: CASSQEGVYNSPLHF. In nucleotides, the CDR3 is TGTGCCAGCAGCCAAGAAGGGGTCTATAATTCACCCCTCCACTTT.

This clonotype appeared a single time. The CDR3: CASSPTSGGPMGEQFF. The DNA for the CDR3 is TGTGCCAGCAGTCCGACTAGCGGGGGGCCCATGGGAGAGCAGTTCTTC. V and J are TRBV28 and TRBJ2-1; 13 bases fit TRBD2. The CDR3 is 16 amino acids. J lost 10 bases, V lost 5 bases, and 11 bases had no gene match. CDR1 MDHEN and CDR2 SYDVKM come from the germline V gene.

This clonotype is medium-sized. In DNA, the CDR3 is TGTGCCATCAGTGAAGTCCAGGGCTTCTCTGGGGCCAACGTCCTGACTTTC. This encodes CAISEVQGFSGANVLTF. This rearrangement joins TRBV10-3 to TRBJ2-6; possible D gene TRBD1, 5 bases. The germline gives CDR1 ENHRY, CDR2 SYGVKD. V lost 3 bases and J 0 bases, leaving 12 bases between the germline ends. This CDR3 is 17 amino acids long.

The rearrangement joins TRBV10-3 to TRBJ2-2, with TRBD2 identical over 10 bases. This CDR3 comprises 16 residues. V was clipped by 0 bases and J by 7 bases; unmatched bases: 5. In germline, CDR1 is ENHRY, CDR2 SYGVKD. The CDR3: CAISESPSGGGGELFF. In DNA, the CDR3 is TGTGCCATCAGTGAGTCTCCTAGCGGGGGAGGCGGGGAGCTGTTTTTT.

The chain carries TRBV12-3 or TRBV12-4 and TRBJ1-2; no definite D call. Deletions cut 4 bases from V and 8 bases from J, with 17 bases between. There are 14 residues in the CDR3. The CDR3 nucleotides read TGTGCCAGCAGTTCGGTCATAAAAGGCTGGGGCTACACCTTC. Encoded protein: CASSSVIKGWGYTF.

This clonotype was seen more than once but under ten times. The chain carries TRBV7-9 and TRBJ2-7, with 7 bases matching TRBD1. CDR3 length equals 14 residues. V lost 8 bases to trimming and J lost 2 bases; unmatched junction nucleotides: 9. Germline-derived CDR1 and CDR2 are SEHNR and FQNEAQ (reference sequence). Here the CDR3 DNA reads TGTGCCAGCCGGTCGTCAGGGGGAACCTACGAGCAGTACTTC. Encoded protein: CASRSSGGTYEQYF.

On this clonotype itself: Germline is not matched at one junction end, which may reflect a read error. The rearrangement joins TRBV4-3 to TRBJ1-6; 7 bases agree with TRBD1. Germline values: CDR1 LGHNA, CDR2 YSLEER. The CDR3 covers 15 residues. CDR3: CASGHWDSLNSPLHF. For the CDR3, the DNA is TGTGCCAGCGGCCACTGGGACAGCCTAAATTCACCCCTCCACTTT.

This clonotype was counted a few times. This chain joins TRBV7-9 and TRBJ1-1; D is perhaps TRBD1 (5 bases). CDR1 and CDR2 (germline): SEHNR, FQNEAQ (reference sequence). This CDR3 spans 15 amino acids. The V and J ends lost 2 bases and 4 bases respectively, with 14 bases between them. CDR3 region: CASSLTDAGPTEAFF. The CDR3 DNA reads as TGTGCCAGCAGCTTAACGGATGCAGGGCCCACTGAAGCTTTCTTT.

This clonotype is categorized as medium-sized. The chain couples TRBV19 to TRBJ1-6; weak D call: TRBD1 (6 bases). V was trimmed by 9 bases and J by 6 bases, leaving 6 bases between them. The CDR3 runs to 11 residues. CDR1 and CDR2 (germline): LNHDA, SQIVND (reference sequence). DNA for the CDR3: TGTGCCAGCAGGGGTAATTCACCCCTCCACTTT. It specifies CASRGNSPLHF.

The rearrangement joins TRBV11-2 to TRBJ2-1; D not certain. Trimming removed 5 bases from V and 9 bases from J, with 14 bases in between. CDR1 and CDR2 from the germline V gene are SGHAT and FQNNGV. The CDR3 consists of 13 residues. This CDR3 is CASSPGLVGEQFF. As DNA, the CDR3 is TGTGCCAGCAGCCCCGGTTTAGTTGGTGAGCAGTTCTTC.

V is TRBV6-5 and J is TRBJ1-1; 10 bases map to TRBD1. The CDR3 totals 18 residues. Germline V gene sequence: CDR1 MNHEY, CDR2 SVGAGI. V shed 8 bases and J 0 bases; nucleotides not matched to a gene: 15. CDR3 sequence (DNA): TGTGCCAGCCTATTGACACCACGGACAGGGGGGGTGAACACTGAAGCTTTCTTT. It translates to CASLLTPRTGGVNTEAFF.

V usage is TRBV20-1 and J usage is TRBJ1-4; maybe TRBD1 (6 bases). The CDR3 is 13 amino acids. V lost 7 bases to trimming and J lost 5 bases, with 14 bases between them. Per germline, CDR1 DFQATT and CDR2 SNEGSKA (reference sequence). The CDR3 reads CSVGSTGNEKLFF. DNA of the CDR3: TGCAGTGTAGGGTCTACAGGGAATGAAAAACTGTTTTTT.

The V and J genes are TRBV30 and TRBJ1-1; a possible D gene is TRBD1 (5 bases). Trimming took off 1 base at V and 10 bases at J, with 13 bases between the two ends. Germline V gene data show CDR1 as GTSNPN and CDR2 as SVGIG (reference sequence). There are 12 residues in the CDR3. In nucleotides, the CDR3 is TGTGCCTGGAGTGAAGGGACTTTAGGAGCTTTCTTT. Translation: CAWSEGTLGAFF. Supplemented by reference TRBV30 and TRBJ1-1, the full variable domain reads SQTIHQWPATLVQPVGSPLSLECTVEGTSNPNLYWYRQAAGRGLQLLFYSVGIGQISSEVPQNLSASRPQDRQFILSSKKLLLSDSGFYLCAWSEGTLGAFFGQGTRLTVV.

In its sample, this clonotype was seen many times. CDR3 sequence reads: CASSVGRLYGYTF. The CDR3 region has the DNA TGTGCCAGCAGTGTCGGACGGCTCTATGGCTACACCTTC. This rearrangement joins TRBV13 to TRBJ1-2, with no clear D. Germline-derived CDR1 and CDR2 are PRHDT and FYEKMQ (reference sequence). CDR3 length: 13 amino acids. Trimming pared 6 bases from V and 4 bases from J, leaving 12 bases between.

This chain links TRBV28 with TRBJ1-5, with a possible D match to TRBD1 (6 bases). CDR1 and CDR2 (germline): MDHEN, SYDVKM. The CDR3 length is 14 residues. V shed 5 bases and J shed 5 bases, with 13 bases lying between them. As DNA, the CDR3 is TGTGCCAGCAGTCCGATTACAGGGTATCAGCCCCAGCATTTT. It is translated as CASSPITGYQPQHF.

The table lists this clonotype with a few counts. This chain connects TRBV6-5 to TRBJ1-2, with D unresolved. This CDR3 contains 15 residues. The V end lost 0 bases, the J end lost 4 bases, and 12 bases lay between the germline ends. Germline CDR1 and CDR2: MNHEY and SVGAGI. The CDR3 spells CASSYSGGGFYGYTF. The CDR3 coding sequence is TGTGCCAGCAGTTACTCGGGTGGAGGGTTCTATGGCTACACCTTC.

The rearrangement joins TRBV12-3 or TRBV12-4 to TRBJ1-6; TRBD1 matches 7 bases. The CDR3 sequence is 15 residues long. After removal of 5 bases from V and 7 bases from J, the junction contained 8 bases not matched to a gene. The CDR3: CASSLTGTANSPLHF. CDR3 bases: TGTGCCAGCAGTCTCACCGGGACAGCAAATTCACCCCTCCACTTT.

This clonotype was seen a few times. The rearrangement links TRBV11-2 to TRBJ2-1; the D gene is possibly TRBD2 (6 bases). The CDR3 runs to 13 residues. The germline gives CDR1 SGHAT, CDR2 FQNNGV. V was clipped by 5 bases and J by 4 bases, with 9 bases between them. CDR3 sequence: CASSPGLYNEQFF. The CDR3 nucleotides are TGTGCCAGCAGCCCGGGACTGTACAATGAGCAGTTCTTC.

The gene calls are TRBV9 and TRBJ2-1; perhaps TRBD2 as D (7 bases). Germline V gene data show CDR1 as SGDLS and CDR2 as YYNGEE. Trimming took off 0 bases at V and 4 bases at J, with 17 bases between the two ends. CDR3 length: 17 amino acids. The DNA of the CDR3 is TGTGCCAGCAGCGTAGGATCCCGGGGGGCCGGTTACAATGAGCAGTTCTTC. This codes for CASSVGSRGAGYNEQFF.

The chain combines TRBV7-9 with TRBJ1-2; tentatively, D is TRBD1 (5 bases). Germline V CDR1 and CDR2: SEHNR, FQNEAQ (reference sequence). The CDR3 sequence is 14 residues long. Trimming pared 5 bases from V and 0 bases from J, leaving 10 bases between. The CDR3 DNA is TGTGCCAGCAGCAATACAGGTTCTAACTATGGCTACACCTTC. This sequence encodes CASSNTGSNYGYTF.

This clonotype was observed a few times. The rearrangement links TRBV7-9 to TRBJ2-3; maybe TRBD2 (6 bases). The CDR3 length is 12 residues. Germline CDR1 is SEHNR and CDR2 is FQNEAQ (reference sequence). The V and J ends lost 1 base and 11 bases respectively, with 10 bases between them. The chain's CDR3 is CASSLGDFGQYF. The CDR3 region has the DNA TGTGCCAGCAGCTTAGGGGACTTCGGGCAGTATTTT.

This clonotype was recorded a few times. J is TRBJ2-7 and V is TRBV27, with 8 bases fitting TRBD2. V shed 5 bases, J shed 3 bases, and the junction held 6 bases outside the gene matches. This CDR3 is built from 14 residues. Germline CDR1 reads MNHEY; CDR2 reads SMNVEV (reference sequence). CDR3 loop: CASSRRGGFYEQYF. CDR3 bases: TGTGCCAGCAGTCGCCGGGGGGGCTTCTACGAGCAGTACTTC.

As for this clonotype: In this CDR3 the conserved last residue, phenylalanine or tryptophan, is missing, so a read error is likely. The chain has TRBV27 and TRBJ1-1, with TRBD1 as a possible D gene (5 bases). The germline gives CDR1 MNHEY, CDR2 SMNVEV (reference sequence). This CDR3 is built from 13 residues. Trimming cost V 4 bases and J 2 bases, with 8 bases left between them. CDR3 sequence reads: CASSYRSNTEAFI. Written as DNA, the CDR3 is TGTGCCAGCAGTTACAGGTCCAACACTGAAGCTTTCATT.

This clonotype has more than one count but fewer than ten. This chain joins TRBV6-1 and TRBJ1-2; tentative D call: TRBD1 (6 bases). Germline V gene lookup returns CDR1 MNHNS and CDR2 SASEGT. V lost 6 bases to trimming and J lost 5 bases, with 19 bases between them. The CDR3 loop spans 15 amino acids. The CDR3 sequence: CASRRTRTELYGYTF. The CDR3 region has the DNA TGTGCCAGCAGACGCACCCGGACAGAACTATATGGCTACACCTTC.

The V and J genes are TRBV6-5 and TRBJ1-4; weak D call: TRBD1 (5 bases). This CDR3 is 15 amino acids long. From germline, CDR1 is MNHEY and CDR2 SVGAGI. The V and J ends lost 2 bases and 0 bases respectively, with 7 bases between them. CDR3 region: CASSYGGPTNEKLFF. CDR3 nucleotides: TGTGCCAGCAGTTACGGGGGACCAACTAATGAAAAACTGTTTTTT.

The rearrangement uses TRBV25-1 and TRBJ1-2; D uncertain. This CDR3 has 13 amino acids. Between the trimmed V and J ends, which lost 3 bases and 2 bases, there was a span of 7 bases. Germline CDR1 reads MGHDK; CDR2 reads SYGVNS. In DNA, the CDR3 is TGTGCCAGCAGTGAGGCGGGGAACTATGGCTACACCTTC. Its translation: CASSEAGNYGYTF.

The table lists this clonotype with many counts. V is TRBV30 and J is TRBJ1-6; D not certain. Trimming took 1 base from V and 7 from J, leaving 8 bases between them. The CDR3 is 13 amino acids. The V gene's germline CDR1 is GTSNPN and CDR2 SVGIG (reference sequence). As DNA, the CDR3 is TGTGCCTGGAGTGGCAGCACCAATTCACCCCTCCACTTT. Translated: CAWSGSTNSPLHF. Full variable domain (rest looked up from reference TRBV30 and TRBJ1-6): SQTIHQWPATLVQPVGSPLSLECTVEGTSNPNLYWYRQAAGRGLQLLFYSVGIGQISSEVPQNLSASRPQDRQFILSSKKLLLSDSGFYLCAWSGSTNSPLHFGNGTRLTVT.

The CDR3 sequence is CASSPSPGGTGELFF. The CDR3 region has the DNA TGTGCCAGTAGTCCGTCCCCAGGAGGCACCGGGGAGCTGTTTTTT. The rearrangement joins TRBV19 to TRBJ2-2, with a tentative D call TRBD2 (5 bases). The CDR3 is made up of 15 amino acids. Germline V gene sequence: CDR1 LNHDA, CDR2 SQIVND (reference sequence). With 5 bases removed from V and 4 bases from J, the gap between germline ends came to 14 bases. Full variable domain (rest looked up from reference TRBV19 and TRBJ2-2): DGGITQSPKYLFRKEGQNVTLSCEQNLNHDAMYWYRQDPGQGLRLIYYSQIVNDFQKGDIAEGYSVSREKKESFPLTVTSAQKNPTAFYLCASSPSPGGTGELFFGEGSRLTVL.

This clonotype was recorded a few times. The rearrangement uses TRBV7-9 and TRBJ2-2; D is ambiguous. The CDR3 consists of 14 residues. Trimming pared 2 bases from V and 3 bases from J, leaving 7 bases between. Germline V gene data show CDR1 as SEHNR and CDR2 as FQNEAQ (reference sequence). CDR3 amino acids: CASSLNSDTGELFF. The DNA for the CDR3 is TGTGCCAGCAGCTTAAACAGTGACACCGGGGAGCTGTTTTTT.